This is a list of T cell receptor beta chains from one sample in a study of T cells in Graves' hyperthyroidism and ophthalmopathy. TCRdb re-derived calls from the multiplex PCR reads in MiXCR, one entry per CDR3 protein. This sample has 550,000 to 800,000 distinct CDR3 sequences, with around 15% found just once. Sample: blood. These receptors came from a man aged 18-30 years with Graves' hyperthyroidism. CDR3s include the opening cysteine and the closing phenylalanine or tryptophan. The order of the fields is V gene, J gene, D gene, clone size, CDR3 length, CDR3 protein, CDR3 DNA. A D gene is named only where the DNA matches it firmly. Some rows mark clone size as missing; the rest say once, few, many or name a class of expanded clone.

v_call: TRBV12-3/TRBV12-4; j_call: TRBJ1-6; d_call: -; clone_size: -; cdr3_length: 16; cdr3_aa: CASSSRGLAYNSPLHF; cdr3_nt: TGTGCCAGCAGTTCCAGGGGATTGGCCTATAATTCACCCCTCCACTTT
v_call: TRBV19; j_call: TRBJ2-7; d_call: TRBD1; clone_size: -; cdr3_length: 15; cdr3_aa: CASSRRPGGLYEQYF; cdr3_nt: TGTGCCAGTAGTCGAAGACCAGGGGGCCTCTACGAGCAGTACTTC
v_call: TRBV30; j_call: TRBJ1-3; d_call: -; clone_size: -; cdr3_length: 12; cdr3_aa: CAWSLGGNTIYF; cdr3_nt: TGTGCCTGGAGTTTAGGGGGAAACACCATATATTTT
v_call: TRBV10-3; j_call: TRBJ2-2; d_call: -; clone_size: -; cdr3_length: 14; cdr3_aa: CAISRQPNTGELFF; cdr3_nt: TGTGCCATCAGTAGGCAACCGAACACCGGGGAGCTGTTTTTT
v_call: TRBV6-2/TRBV6-3; j_call: TRBJ2-5; d_call: -; clone_size: many; cdr3_length: 14; cdr3_aa: CASSRGSLEETQYF; cdr3_nt: TGTGCCAGCAGCCGAGGATCTTTAGAAGAGACCCAGTACTTC
v_call: TRBV14; j_call: TRBJ1-1; d_call: -; clone_size: -; cdr3_length: 13; cdr3_aa: CASSTHQDTEAFF; cdr3_nt: TGTGCCAGCAGCACGCACCAGGACACTGAAGCTTTCTTT
v_call: TRBV11-2; j_call: TRBJ2-1; d_call: TRBD2; clone_size: many; cdr3_length: 18; cdr3_aa: CASSWTPLAGGKNAEQFF; cdr3_nt: TGTGCCAGCAGCTGGACCCCACTAGCGGGAGGAAAGAATGCTGAGCAGTTCTTC
v_call: TRBV4-1; j_call: TRBJ2-1; d_call: -; clone_size: -; cdr3_length: 14; cdr3_aa: CASSQPGRIHEQFF; cdr3_nt: TGCGCCAGCAGCCAACCGGGACGAATCCATGAGCAGTTCTTC
v_call: TRBV12-3/TRBV12-4; j_call: TRBJ1-1; d_call: -; clone_size: many; cdr3_length: 13; cdr3_aa: CASSFVVNTEAFF; cdr3_nt: TGTGCCAGCAGTTTTGTAGTGAACACTGAAGCTTTCTTT
v_call: TRBV3-1; j_call: TRBJ2-3; d_call: TRBD2; clone_size: -; cdr3_length: 17; cdr3_aa: CASSSPGLAGDSDTQYF; cdr3_nt: TGTGCCAGCAGCTCGCCGGGACTAGCGGGAGACTCAGATACGCAGTATTTT
v_call: TRBV25-1; j_call: TRBJ1-1; d_call: -; clone_size: many; cdr3_length: 17; cdr3_aa: CASSDPPQVGSNTEAFF; cdr3_nt: TGTGCCAGCAGTGATCCCCCCCAAGTAGGCAGTAACACTGAAGCTTTCTTT
v_call: TRBV29-1; j_call: TRBJ2-3; d_call: TRBD2; clone_size: few; cdr3_length: 15; cdr3_aa: CSVAETGTSGDTQYF; cdr3_nt: TGCAGCGTAGCCGAAACCGGGACTAGCGGAGATACGCAGTATTTT
v_call: TRBV7-2; j_call: TRBJ2-7; d_call: -; clone_size: many; cdr3_length: 13; cdr3_aa: CASSAYMTYEQYF; cdr3_nt: TGTGCCAGCAGCGCCTACATGACCTACGAGCAGTACTTC
v_call: TRBV7-9; j_call: TRBJ2-3; d_call: -; clone_size: -; cdr3_length: 14; cdr3_aa: CASSIQLNTDTQYF; cdr3_nt: TGTGCCAGCAGCATACAACTGAACACAGATACGCAGTATTTT
v_call: TRBV29-1; j_call: TRBJ2-1; d_call: TRBD2; clone_size: few; cdr3_length: 16; cdr3_aa: CSVVLAGDGIGNEQFF; cdr3_nt: TGCAGCGTTGTGCTAGCGGGAGATGGCATTGGGAATGAGCAGTTCTTC
v_call: TRBV6-2/TRBV6-3; j_call: TRBJ1-1; d_call: -; clone_size: -; cdr3_length: 15; cdr3_aa: CACSTYLFGATEAFF; cdr3_nt: TGTGCCTGCAGTACCTATTTATTCGGGGCCACTGAAGCTTTCTTT
v_call: TRBV6-1; j_call: TRBJ1-1; d_call: -; clone_size: -; cdr3_length: 14; cdr3_aa: CASSDRGGGTEAFF; cdr3_nt: TGTGCCAGCAGTGACCGGGGCGGTGGCACTGAAGCTTTCTTT
v_call: TRBV29-1; j_call: TRBJ2-1; d_call: TRBD1; clone_size: -; cdr3_length: 12; cdr3_aa: CSETGVGHEQFF; cdr3_nt: TGCAGCGAGACAGGGGTCGGCCATGAGCAGTTCTTC
v_call: TRBV20-1; j_call: TRBJ2-2; d_call: TRBD2; clone_size: few; cdr3_length: 17; cdr3_aa: CSARAPEAGGRAGELFF; cdr3_nt: TGCAGTGCTAGAGCGCCCGAAGCGGGAGGAAGGGCCGGGGAGCTGTTTTTT
v_call: TRBV4-1; j_call: TRBJ1-6; d_call: -; clone_size: -; cdr3_length: 16; cdr3_aa: CASSQEHRAMNSPLHF; cdr3_nt: TGCGCCAGCAGCCAAGAACACAGGGCAATGAATTCACCCCTCCACTTT
v_call: TRBV30; j_call: TRBJ1-4; d_call: -; clone_size: -; cdr3_length: 13; cdr3_aa: CAWSGSLNEKLFF; cdr3_nt: TGTGCCTGGAGCGGGAGTCTTAATGAAAAACTGTTTTTT
v_call: TRBV7-9; j_call: TRBJ1-6; d_call: TRBD1; clone_size: few; cdr3_length: 16; cdr3_aa: CASSLAADRGNSPLHF; cdr3_nt: TGTGCCAGCAGCTTAGCCGCGGACAGGGGCAATTCACCCCTCCACTTT
v_call: TRBV10-3; j_call: TRBJ2-7; d_call: TRBD1; clone_size: -; cdr3_length: 18; cdr3_aa: CAISEALIVPDRGHEQYF; cdr3_nt: TGTGCCATCAGTGAGGCCCTAATCGTCCCCGACAGGGGGCACGAGCAGTACTTC
v_call: TRBV19; j_call: TRBJ2-3; d_call: -; clone_size: -; cdr3_length: 14; cdr3_aa: CASSIWRRTDTQYF; cdr3_nt: TGTGCCAGTAGTATCTGGCGGCGCACAGATACGCAGTATTTT
v_call: TRBV28; j_call: TRBJ2-7; d_call: TRBD2; clone_size: many; cdr3_length: 15; cdr3_aa: CASSTPGLAHGEQYF; cdr3_nt: TGTGCCAGCAGTACGCCCGGACTAGCCCATGGGGAGCAGTACTTC
v_call: TRBV28; j_call: TRBJ1-4; d_call: -; clone_size: -; cdr3_length: 18; cdr3_aa: CASSPRRTVLAPDEKLFF; cdr3_nt: TGTGCCAGCAGCCCCCGAAGGACAGTTCTCGCCCCGGATGAAAAACTGTTTTTT
v_call: TRBV2; j_call: TRBJ2-2; d_call: -; clone_size: many; cdr3_length: 15; cdr3_aa: CASSLLEGNTGELFF; cdr3_nt: TGTGCCAGCAGTCTTTTGGAGGGTAACACCGGGGAGCTGTTTTTT
v_call: TRBV28; j_call: TRBJ1-1; d_call: -; clone_size: many; cdr3_length: 11; cdr3_aa: CASRVNTEAFF; cdr3_nt: TGTGCCAGTCGGGTGAACACTGAAGCTTTCTTT
v_call: TRBV3-1; j_call: TRBJ2-5; d_call: TRBD2; clone_size: many; cdr3_length: 20; cdr3_aa: CASSQVLDPRTSGEKETQYF; cdr3_nt: TGTGCCAGCAGCCAAGTTCTCGACCCACGGACTAGCGGGGAAAAAGAGACCCAGTACTTC
v_call: TRBV20-1; j_call: TRBJ1-5; d_call: TRBD1; clone_size: few; cdr3_length: 13; cdr3_aa: CSARRDSYQPQHF; cdr3_nt: TGCAGTGCTAGACGGGACAGTTATCAGCCCCAGCATTTT